This T cell receptor (beta chain) emerged from a study of radiotherapy plus CTLA-4 blockade in lung cancer. The wider study: Objective responses arose in roughly 17% of patients, and 31% experienced disease control.

Receiving focal radiation plus CTLA-4 blockade with ipilimumab were patients who had chemo-refractory metastatic non-small-cell lung cancer. Sequenced by immunoSEQ multiplex PCR; TCRdb stores in-frame clones only, minus some. The data contain more than 50,000 clones, roughly four fifths of them singletons. CDR3 length equals 17 residues. Trimming cost V 1 base and J 5 bases; bases outside gene matches: 8. Germline V gives CDR1 SGHTA, CDR2 FQGNSA. Findings and caveats of the study: How blood T cell clones changed early, along with interferon-beta, reportedly forecast response best. After treatment with radiotherapy plus ipilimumab, TCR clones that came from the tumor expanded in blood.

In the case of this clone: Its matching antigen is unknown.

The sample in question was peripheral blood, obtained from a patient treated with radiotherapy plus ipilimumab. This receptor was obtained from a human donor with non-small cell lung cancer who had a complete response to radiotherapy plus ipilimumab. The rearrangement uses TRBV7-2 and TRBJ2-7, with 13 bases lining up with TRBD2. The CDR3 here is CASSLGPGLAGRHEQYF. CDR3 sequence (DNA): TGTGCCAGCAGCTTAGGCCCGGGACTAGCGGGGCGCCACGAGCAGTACTTC.